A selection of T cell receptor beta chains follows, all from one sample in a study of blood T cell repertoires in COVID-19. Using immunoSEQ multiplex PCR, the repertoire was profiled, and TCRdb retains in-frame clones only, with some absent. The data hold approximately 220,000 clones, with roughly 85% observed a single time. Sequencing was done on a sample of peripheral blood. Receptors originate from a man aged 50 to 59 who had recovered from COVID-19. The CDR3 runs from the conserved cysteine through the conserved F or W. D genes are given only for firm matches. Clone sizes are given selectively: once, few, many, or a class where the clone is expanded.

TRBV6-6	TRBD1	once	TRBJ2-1	CASSPPGQGALEQFF	TGTGCCAGCAGCCCCCCGGGACAGGGGGCTCTTGAGCAGTTCTTC
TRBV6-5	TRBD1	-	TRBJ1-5	CASSRDRVSNQPQHF	TGTGCCAGCAGTCGGGACAGAGTTAGCAATCAGCCCCAGCATTTT
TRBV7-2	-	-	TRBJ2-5	CASSYSGRGETQYF	TGTGCCAGCAGCTACTCAGGGCGGGGAGAGACCCAGTACTTC
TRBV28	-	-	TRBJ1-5	CASSPTGQGALGNQPQHF	TGTGCCAGCAGTCCGACAGGCCAAGGGGCCTTGGGCAATCAGCCCCAGCATTTT
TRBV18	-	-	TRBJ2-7	CASSPSDSPTSYEQYF	TGTGCCAGCTCACCTAGTGATAGCCCGACTTCCTACGAGCAGTACTTC
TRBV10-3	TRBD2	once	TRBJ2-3	CAIHSGYITDTQYF	TGTGCCATTCATAGCGGGTACATCACAGATACGCAGTATTTT
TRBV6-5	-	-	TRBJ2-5	CASSQTELETQYF	TGTGCCAGCAGCCAGACAGAATTGGAGACCCAGTACTTC
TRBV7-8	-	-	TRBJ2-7	CASSLWQGPSYEQYF	TGTGCCAGCAGCTTATGGCAGGGGCCGTCTTACGAGCAGTACTTC
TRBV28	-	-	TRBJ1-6	CASSSSGKGRSYNSPLHF	TGTGCCAGCAGTTCCTCGGGGAAAGGAAGGTCCTATAATTCACCCCTCCACTTT
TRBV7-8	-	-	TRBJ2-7	CASSLATSYEQYF	TGTGCCAGCAGCTTAGCGACTAGCTACGAGCAGTACTTC
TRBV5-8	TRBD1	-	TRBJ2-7	CASSHDRGRLHEQYF	TGTGCCAGCAGCCATGACAGGGGGCGCTTACACGAGCAGTACTTC
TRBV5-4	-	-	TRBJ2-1	CASSLRTEYNEQFF	TGTGCCAGCAGCTTGAGGACAGAATACAATGAGCAGTTCTTC
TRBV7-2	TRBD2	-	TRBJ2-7	CASSLEGLAAYEQYF	TGTGCCAGCAGCTTAGAGGGCCTAGCGGCCTACGAGCAGTACTTC
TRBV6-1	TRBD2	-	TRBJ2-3	CASSEARRLAGGVDTQYF	TGTGCCAGCAGTGAAGCGCGCCGACTAGCGGGAGGTGTAGATACGCAGTATTTT
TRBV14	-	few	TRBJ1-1	CASSHGLNTEAFF	TGTGCCAGCAGCCACGGACTCAACACTGAAGCTTTCTTT
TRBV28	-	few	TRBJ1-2	CASSLEGGNYGYTF	TGTGCCAGCAGTTTAGAGGGCGGCAACTATGGCTACACCTTC
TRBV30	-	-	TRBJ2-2	CAWRRNTGELFF	TGTGCCTGGAGGCGGAACACCGGGGAGCTGTTTTTT
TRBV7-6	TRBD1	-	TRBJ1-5	CASSLESRGSNQPQHF	TGTGCCAGCAGCTTAGAGAGCAGGGGGAGCAATCAGCCCCAGCATTTT
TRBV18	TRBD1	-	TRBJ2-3	CASSLSTGAVDTQYF	TGTGCCAGCTCACTTTCGACAGGGGCGGTTGATACGCAGTATTTT
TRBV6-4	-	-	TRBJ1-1	CASSDLRAGDDTEAFF	TGTGCCAGCAGTGATCTTAGGGCAGGGGATGACACTGAAGCTTTCTTT
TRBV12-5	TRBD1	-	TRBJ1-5	CASGLAGQETSNQPQHF	TGTGCTAGTGGTTTGGCCGGACAGGAAACTAGCAATCAGCCCCAGCATTTT
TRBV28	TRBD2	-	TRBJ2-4	CASSFSGRGSIQYF	TGTGCCAGCAGTTTTTCAGGGAGGGGTAGCATTCAGTACTTC
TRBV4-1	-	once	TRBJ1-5	CASSQDWSQPQHF	TGCGCCAGCAGCCAAGATTGGAGTCAGCCCCAGCATTTT
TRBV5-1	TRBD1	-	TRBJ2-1	CASSLPTGSNEQFF	TGCGCCAGCAGCTTGCCGACAGGGTCAAATGAGCAGTTCTTC
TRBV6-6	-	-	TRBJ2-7	CASSSLGREGQYF	TGTGCCAGCAGTTCCCTGGGGCGGGAAGGGCAGTACTTC
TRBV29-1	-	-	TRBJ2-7	CSVQGLTNEQYF	TGCAGCGTCCAGGGGCTTACCAACGAGCAGTACTTC
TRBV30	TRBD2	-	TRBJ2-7	CAWSLMRQGGRSSSYEQYF	TGTGCCTGGAGTCTGATGCGTCAGGGCGGGAGGTCGAGCTCCTACGAGCAGTACTTC
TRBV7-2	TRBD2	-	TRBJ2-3	CASSFRGTSGSTDTQYF	TGTGCCAGCAGCTTTAGAGGGACTAGCGGAAGCACAGATACGCAGTATTTT
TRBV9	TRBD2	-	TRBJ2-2	CASSETSGLEELFF	TGTGCCAGCAGCGAGACTAGCGGGCTGGAGGAGCTGTTTTTT
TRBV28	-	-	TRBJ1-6	CASSQVGYNSPLHF	TGTGCCAGCAGTCAGGTCGGCTATAATTCACCCCTCCACTTT
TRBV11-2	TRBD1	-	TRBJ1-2	CASSLGTGSGYTF	TGTGCCAGCAGCTTAGGGACAGGGAGCGGCTACACCTTC
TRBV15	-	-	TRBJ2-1	CATSRGRENEQFF	TGTGCCACCAGCAGAGGTAGGGAGAATGAGCAGTTCTTC
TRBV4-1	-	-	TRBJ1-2	CASSQDRGPNYGYTF	TGCGCCAGCAGCCAAGACAGGGGACCCAACTATGGCTACACCTTC
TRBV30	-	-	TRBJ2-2	CAWNLRGRTGELFF	TGTGCCTGGAATCTGCGGGGGCGAACCGGGGAGCTGTTTTTT
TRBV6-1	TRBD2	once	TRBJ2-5	CASSDGLAGGPKTQYF	TGTGCCAGCAGTGATGGGTTAGCGGGAGGGCCGAAGACCCAGTACTTC
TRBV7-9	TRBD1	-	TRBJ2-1	CASRPNQGAYNEQFF	TGTGCCAGCAGGCCGAACCAGGGGGCCTACAATGAGCAGTTCTTC
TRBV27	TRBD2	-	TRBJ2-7	CASRLAGGLSPYEQYF	TGTGCCAGCAGACTAGCGGGAGGCCTTTCCCCCTACGAGCAGTACTTC
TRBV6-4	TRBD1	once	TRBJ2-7	CASSRDPGQGINEQYF	TGTGCCAGCAGTCGAGACCCGGGACAGGGTATCAACGAGCAGTACTTC
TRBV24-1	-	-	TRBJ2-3	CATSGTARTDTQYF	TGTGCCACCAGTGGGACAGCACGCACAGATACGCAGTATTTT
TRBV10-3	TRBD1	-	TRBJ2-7	CAISSATGGSEQYF	TGTGCCATCAGTTCCGCAACAGGGGGCAGCGAGCAGTACTTC
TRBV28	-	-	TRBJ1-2	CASSLSPTYGYTF	TGTGCCAGCAGTTTATCCCCCACTTATGGCTACACCTTC
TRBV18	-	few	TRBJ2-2	CASSPAQGNTGELFF	TGTGCCAGCTCACCGGCACAGGGGAACACCGGGGAGCTGTTTTTT
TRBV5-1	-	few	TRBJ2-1	CASSPQPGPSSYNEQFF	TGCGCCAGCAGCCCCCAGCCTGGGCCAAGCTCCTACAATGAGCAGTTCTTC
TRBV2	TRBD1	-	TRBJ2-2	CASSFGTGATGELFF	TGTGCCAGCAGTTTTGGGACAGGGGCCACCGGGGAGCTGTTTTTT
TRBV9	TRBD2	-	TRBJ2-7	CASSVTNTGTRREQYF	TGTGCCAGCAGCGTAACCAACACCGGGACTAGGAGGGAGCAGTACTTC
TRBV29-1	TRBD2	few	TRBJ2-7	CSVVAGEGEQYF	TGCAGCGTCGTAGCGGGAGAGGGCGAGCAGTACTTC
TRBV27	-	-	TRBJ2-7	CATGQNSYEQYF	TGTGCCACTGGACAAAACTCCTACGAGCAGTACTTC
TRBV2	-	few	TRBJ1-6	CASSETGAYNSPLHF	TGTGCCAGCAGCGAGACTGGAGCTTATAATTCACCCCTCCACTTT
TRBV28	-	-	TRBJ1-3	CASSFPGGNLGNTIYF	TGTGCCAGCAGTTTTCCGGGGGGCAACCTCGGAAACACCATATATTTT
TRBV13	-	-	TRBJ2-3	CASSSSTDTQYF	TGTGCCAGCAGCTCCTCCACAGATACGCAGTATTTT
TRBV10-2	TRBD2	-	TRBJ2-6	CASSDSRTSGSGANVLTF	TGCGCCAGCAGTGATTCTCGGACTAGCGGTTCTGGGGCCAACGTCCTGACTTTC
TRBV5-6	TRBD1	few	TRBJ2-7	CASSPRQGGEQYF	TGTGCCAGCAGCCCTAGACAGGGCGGGGAGCAGTACTTC